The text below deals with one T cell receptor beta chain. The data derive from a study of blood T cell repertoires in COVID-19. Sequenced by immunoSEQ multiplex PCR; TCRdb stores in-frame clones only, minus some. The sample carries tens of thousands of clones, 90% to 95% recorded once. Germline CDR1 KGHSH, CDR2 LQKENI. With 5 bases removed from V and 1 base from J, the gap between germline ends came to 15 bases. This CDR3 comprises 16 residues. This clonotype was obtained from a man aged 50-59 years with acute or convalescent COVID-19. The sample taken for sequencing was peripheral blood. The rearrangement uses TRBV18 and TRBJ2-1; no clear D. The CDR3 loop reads CASSSTPAVSYNEQFF. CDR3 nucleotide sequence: TGTGCCAGCTCATCGACACCCGCCGTGTCCTACAATGAGCAGTTCTTC.